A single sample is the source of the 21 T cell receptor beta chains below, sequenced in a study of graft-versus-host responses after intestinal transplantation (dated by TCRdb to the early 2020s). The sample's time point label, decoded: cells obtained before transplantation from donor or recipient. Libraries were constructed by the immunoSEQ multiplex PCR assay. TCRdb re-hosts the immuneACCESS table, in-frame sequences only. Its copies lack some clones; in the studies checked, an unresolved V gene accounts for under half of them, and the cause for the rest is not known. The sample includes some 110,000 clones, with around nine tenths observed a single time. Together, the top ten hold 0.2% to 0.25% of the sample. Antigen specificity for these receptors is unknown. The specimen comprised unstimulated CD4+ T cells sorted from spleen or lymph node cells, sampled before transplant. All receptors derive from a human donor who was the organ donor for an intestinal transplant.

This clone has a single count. The CDR3 DNA is TGTGCCAGTAGGGGACTAGCGTCTAACACCGGGGAGCTGTTTTTT. It yields the protein CASRGLASNTGELFF. This sequence joins TRBV19 and TRBJ2-2; 10 bases fit TRBD2. The junction had 3 bases not matched to a gene; V was cut back by 6 bases and J by 2 bases. CDR1 and CDR2 from the germline V gene are LNHDA and SQIVND (reference sequence). CDR3 length: 15 residues. The full variable domain, completed using reference TRBV19 and TRBJ2-2, is DGGITQSPKYLFRKEGQNVTLSCEQNLNHDAMYWYRQDPGQGLRLIYYSQIVNDFQKGDIAEGYSVSREKKESFPLTVTSAQKNPTAFYLCASRGLASNTGELFFGEGSRLTVL.

The DNA for the CDR3 is TGTGCCAGTAGTATGGAGGGTCGGGTCGCAGGATATGGCTACACCTTC. Encoded protein: CASSMEGRVAGYGYTF. This chain joins TRBV19 and TRBJ1-2; D gene uncertain. Germline assignment: CDR1 LNHDA and CDR2 SQIVND (reference sequence). V was clipped by 3 bases and J by 5 bases, with 19 bases between them. This CDR3 is 16 amino acids long.

CDR3: CASSKFDSAFF. CDR3 nucleotides: TGTGCCAGCAGCAAATTTGACAGCGCTTTCTTT. The chain is built from TRBV21-1 and TRBJ1-1; TRBD1, the table's D call, lacks a check against the DNA. TRBV21-1 represents a pseudogene. The CDR3 is 11 residues long.

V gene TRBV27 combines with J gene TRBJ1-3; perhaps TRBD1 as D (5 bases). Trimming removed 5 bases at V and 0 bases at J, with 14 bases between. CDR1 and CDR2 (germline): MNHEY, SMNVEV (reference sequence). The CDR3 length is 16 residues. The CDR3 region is CASSIPQVLSGNTIYF. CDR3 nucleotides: TGTGCCAGCAGTATCCCACAGGTTCTCTCTGGAAACACCATATATTTT.

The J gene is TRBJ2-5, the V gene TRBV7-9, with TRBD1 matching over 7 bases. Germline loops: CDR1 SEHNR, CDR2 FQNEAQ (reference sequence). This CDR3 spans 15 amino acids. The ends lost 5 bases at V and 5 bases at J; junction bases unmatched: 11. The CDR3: CASSEGQILSETQYF. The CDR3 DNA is TGTGCCAGCAGCGAGGGACAGATACTAAGTGAGACCCAGTACTTC.

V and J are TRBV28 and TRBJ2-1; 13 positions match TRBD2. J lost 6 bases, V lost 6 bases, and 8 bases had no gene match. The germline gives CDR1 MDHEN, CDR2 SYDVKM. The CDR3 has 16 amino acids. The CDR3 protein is CASRVGLAGLLNEQFF. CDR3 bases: TGTGCCAGCAGGGTGGGACTAGCGGGACTACTCAATGAGCAGTTCTTC.

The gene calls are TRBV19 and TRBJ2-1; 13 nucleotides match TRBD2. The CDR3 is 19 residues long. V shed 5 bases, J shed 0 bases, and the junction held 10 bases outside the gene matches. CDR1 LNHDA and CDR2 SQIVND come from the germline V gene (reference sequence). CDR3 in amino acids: CASSVLAGGSRSSYNEQFF. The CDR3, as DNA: TGTGCCAGTAGTGTACTAGCGGGAGGGTCCCGGAGCTCCTACAATGAGCAGTTCTTC.

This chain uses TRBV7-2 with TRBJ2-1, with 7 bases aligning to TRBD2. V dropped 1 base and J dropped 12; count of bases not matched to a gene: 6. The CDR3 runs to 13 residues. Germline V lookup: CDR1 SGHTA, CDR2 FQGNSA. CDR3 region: CASSLGGLGVQFF. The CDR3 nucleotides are TGTGCCAGCAGCTTAGGAGGACTAGGCGTGCAGTTCTTC.

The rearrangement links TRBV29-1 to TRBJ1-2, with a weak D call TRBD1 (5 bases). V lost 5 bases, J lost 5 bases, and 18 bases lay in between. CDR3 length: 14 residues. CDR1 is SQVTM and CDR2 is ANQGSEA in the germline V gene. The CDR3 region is CSVRGKAAAYGYTF. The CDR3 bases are TGCAGCGTTAGGGGAAAAGCGGCAGCGTATGGCTACACCTTC.

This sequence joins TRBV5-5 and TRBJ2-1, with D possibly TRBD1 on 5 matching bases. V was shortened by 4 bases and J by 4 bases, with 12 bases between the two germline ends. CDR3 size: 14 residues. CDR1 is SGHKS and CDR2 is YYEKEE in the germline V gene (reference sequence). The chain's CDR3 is CASSRLQVYNEQFF. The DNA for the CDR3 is TGTGCCAGCAGCCGCCTACAGGTATACAATGAGCAGTTCTTC.

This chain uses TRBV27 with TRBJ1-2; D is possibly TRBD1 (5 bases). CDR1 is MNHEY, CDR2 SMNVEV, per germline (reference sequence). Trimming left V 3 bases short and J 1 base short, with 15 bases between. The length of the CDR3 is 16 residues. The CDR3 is CASSFNRRGLNYGYTF. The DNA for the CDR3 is TGTGCCAGCAGTTTTAACCGACGGGGACTTAACTATGGCTACACCTTC.

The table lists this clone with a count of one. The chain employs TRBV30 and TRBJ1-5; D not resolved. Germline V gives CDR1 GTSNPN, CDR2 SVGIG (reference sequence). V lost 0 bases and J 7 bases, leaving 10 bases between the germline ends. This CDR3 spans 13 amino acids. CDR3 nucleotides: TGTGCCTGGAGTGTTACGGGGAGCCAGCCCCAGCATTTT. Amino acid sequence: CAWSVTGSQPQHF.

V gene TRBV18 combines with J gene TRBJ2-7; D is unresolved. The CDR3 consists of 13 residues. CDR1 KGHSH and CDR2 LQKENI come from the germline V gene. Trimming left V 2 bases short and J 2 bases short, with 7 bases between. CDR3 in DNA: TGTGCCAGCTCACCAGCTTCGACCTACGAGCAGTACTTC. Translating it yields CASSPASTYEQYF. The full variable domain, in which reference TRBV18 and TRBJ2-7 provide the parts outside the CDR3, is NAGVMQNPRHLVRRRGQEARLRCSPMKGHSHVYWYRQLPEEGLKFMVYLQKENIIDESGMPKERFSAEFPKEGPSILRIQQVVRGDSAAYFCASSPASTYEQYFGPGTRLTVT.

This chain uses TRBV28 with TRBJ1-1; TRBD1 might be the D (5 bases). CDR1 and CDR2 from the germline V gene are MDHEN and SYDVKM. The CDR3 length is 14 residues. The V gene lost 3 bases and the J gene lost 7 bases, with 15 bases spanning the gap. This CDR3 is CASSFTGTHYEAFF. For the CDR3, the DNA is TGTGCCAGCAGTTTCACCGGGACCCATTATGAAGCTTTCTTT. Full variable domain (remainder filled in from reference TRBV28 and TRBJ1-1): DVKVTQSSRYLVKRTGEKVFLECVQDMDHENMFWYRQDPGLGLRLIYFSYDVKMKEKGDIPEGYSVSREKKERFSLILESASTNQTSMYLCASSFTGTHYEAFFGQGTRLTVV.

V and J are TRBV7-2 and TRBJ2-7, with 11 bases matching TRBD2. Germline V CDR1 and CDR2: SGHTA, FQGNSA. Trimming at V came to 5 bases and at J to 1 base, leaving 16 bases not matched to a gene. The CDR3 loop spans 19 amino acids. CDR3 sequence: CASSPRVAGGPLGSYEQYF. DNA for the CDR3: TGTGCCAGCAGCCCCCGGGTAGCGGGAGGGCCTTTGGGTTCCTACGAGCAGTACTTC.

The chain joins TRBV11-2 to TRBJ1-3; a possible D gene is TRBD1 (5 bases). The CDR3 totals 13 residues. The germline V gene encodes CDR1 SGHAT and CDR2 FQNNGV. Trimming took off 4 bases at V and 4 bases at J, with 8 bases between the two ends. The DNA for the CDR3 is TGTGCCAGCAGCTGGGGGGTCGGAAACACCATATATTTT. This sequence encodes CASSWGVGNTIYF.

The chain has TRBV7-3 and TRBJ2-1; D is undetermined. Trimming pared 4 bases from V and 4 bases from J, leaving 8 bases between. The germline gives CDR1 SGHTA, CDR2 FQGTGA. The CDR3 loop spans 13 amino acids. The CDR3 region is CASSSTGYNEQFF. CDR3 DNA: TGTGCCAGCAGCTCGACTGGATACAATGAGCAGTTCTTC.

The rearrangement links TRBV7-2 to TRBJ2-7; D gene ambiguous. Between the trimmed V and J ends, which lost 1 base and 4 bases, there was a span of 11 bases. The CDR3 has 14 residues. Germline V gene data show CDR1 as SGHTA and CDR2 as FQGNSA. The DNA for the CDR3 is TGTGCCAGCAGCTTAGTACCCAGCCCATACGAGCAGTACTTC. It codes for CASSLVPSPYEQYF.

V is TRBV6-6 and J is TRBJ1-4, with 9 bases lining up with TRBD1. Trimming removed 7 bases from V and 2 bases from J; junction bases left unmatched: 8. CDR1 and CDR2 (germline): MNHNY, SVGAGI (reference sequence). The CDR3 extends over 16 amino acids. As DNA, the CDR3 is TGTGCCAGCAACGCACAGGGGGCAGACACTAATGAAAAACTGTTTTTT. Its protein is CASNAQGADTNEKLFF.

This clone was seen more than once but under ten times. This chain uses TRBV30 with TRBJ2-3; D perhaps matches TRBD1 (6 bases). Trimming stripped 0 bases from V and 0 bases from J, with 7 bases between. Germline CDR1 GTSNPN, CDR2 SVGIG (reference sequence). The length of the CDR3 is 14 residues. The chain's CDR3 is CAWSVGGSTDTQYF. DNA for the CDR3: TGTGCCTGGAGTGTAGGGGGTAGCACAGATACGCAGTATTTT.

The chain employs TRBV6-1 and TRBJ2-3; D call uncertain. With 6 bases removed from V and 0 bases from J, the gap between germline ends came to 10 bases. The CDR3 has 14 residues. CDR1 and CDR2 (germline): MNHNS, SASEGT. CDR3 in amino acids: CASSVVYSTDTQYF. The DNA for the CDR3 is TGTGCCAGCAGCGTAGTCTACAGCACAGATACGCAGTATTTT.